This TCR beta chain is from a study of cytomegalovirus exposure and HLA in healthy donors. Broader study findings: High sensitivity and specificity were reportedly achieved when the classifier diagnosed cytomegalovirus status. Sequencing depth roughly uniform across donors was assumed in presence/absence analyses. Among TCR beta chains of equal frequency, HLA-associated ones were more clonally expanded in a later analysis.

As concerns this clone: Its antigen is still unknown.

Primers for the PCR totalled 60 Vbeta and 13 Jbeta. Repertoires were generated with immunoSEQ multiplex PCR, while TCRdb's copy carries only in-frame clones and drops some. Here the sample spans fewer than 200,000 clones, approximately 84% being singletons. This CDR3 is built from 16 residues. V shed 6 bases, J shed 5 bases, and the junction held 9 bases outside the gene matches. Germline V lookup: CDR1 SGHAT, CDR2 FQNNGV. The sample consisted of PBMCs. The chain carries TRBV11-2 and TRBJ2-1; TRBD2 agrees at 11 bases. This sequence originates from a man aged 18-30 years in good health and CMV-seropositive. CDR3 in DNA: TGTGCCAGCAGACGTAGCGGGGGGGCCAAGAACAATGAGCAGTTCTTC. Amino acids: CASRRSGGAKNNEQFF.